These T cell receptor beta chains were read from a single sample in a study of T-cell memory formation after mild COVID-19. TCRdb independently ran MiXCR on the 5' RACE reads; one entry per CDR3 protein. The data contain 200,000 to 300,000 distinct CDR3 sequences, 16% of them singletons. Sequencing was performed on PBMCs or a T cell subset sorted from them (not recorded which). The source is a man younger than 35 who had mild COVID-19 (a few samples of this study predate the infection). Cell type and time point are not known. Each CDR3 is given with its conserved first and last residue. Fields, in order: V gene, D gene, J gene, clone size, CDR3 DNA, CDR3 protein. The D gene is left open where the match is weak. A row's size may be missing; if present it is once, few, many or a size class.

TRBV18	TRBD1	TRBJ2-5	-	TGTGCCAGCTCACCCGTGACAGGGATGGAGGAGACCCAGTACTTC	CASSPVTGMEETQYF
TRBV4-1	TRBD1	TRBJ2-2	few	TGCGCCAGCAGCTCCCACAGGGGATATACCGGGGAGCTGTTTTTT	CASSSHRGYTGELFF
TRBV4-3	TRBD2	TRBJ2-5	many	TGCGCCAGCAGCCGGTCAACGGCTAGCGGGGGTGAGACCCAGTACTTC	CASSRSTASGGETQYF
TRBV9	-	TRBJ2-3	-	TGTGCCAGCAGCGATACGGTGGGGGTTGTGCAGTATTTT	CASSDTVGVVQYF
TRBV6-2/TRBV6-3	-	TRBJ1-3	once	TGTGCCAGCAAGGAGTATGGAAACACCATATATTTT	CASKEYGNTIYF
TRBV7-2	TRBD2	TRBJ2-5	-	TGTGCCAGCAGCTTAACGCGGGGGGGAGAGACCCAGTACTTC	CASSLTRGGETQYF
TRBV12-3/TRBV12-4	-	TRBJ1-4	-	TGTGCCAGCAGCACCCCGAAACAGTGGAATGAAAAACTGTTTTTT	CASSTPKQWNEKLFF
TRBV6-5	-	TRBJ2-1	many	TGTGCCAGCAGTTACTACGGGGATGAGCAGTTCTTC	CASSYYGDEQFF
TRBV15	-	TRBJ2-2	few	TGTGCCACCAGCAGATTCACCGGGGAGCTGTTTTTT	CATSRFTGELFF
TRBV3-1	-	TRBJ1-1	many	TGTGCCAGCAGCCCAACCCCGATGTTCCGGTTTTTTAGAACTGAAGCTTTCTTT	CASSPTPMFRFFRTEAFF
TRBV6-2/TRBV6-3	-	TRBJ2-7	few	TGTGCCAGCAGACAGCACCCCTACGAGCAGTACTTC	CASRQHPYEQYF
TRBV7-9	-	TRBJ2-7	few	TGTGCCAGCAGTTCCCGGAACTTCGACGAGCAGTACTTC	CASSSRNFDEQYF
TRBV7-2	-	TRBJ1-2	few	TGTGCCAGCAGTTTACCCCCGAACTTCTACACCTTC	CASSLPPNFYTF
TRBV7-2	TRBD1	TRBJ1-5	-	TGTGCCAGCAGCTTAGTCAGGGGGGAGCCCCAGCATTTT	CASSLVRGEPQHF
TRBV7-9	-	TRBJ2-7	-	TGTGCCAGCAGCTCCCCGCGACACCCTCTCTACGAGCAGTACTTC	CASSSPRHPLYEQYF
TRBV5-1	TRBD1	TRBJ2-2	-	TGCGCCAGCAGCCAGGGGGAAATGAGTACCGGGGAGCTGTTTTTT	CASSQGEMSTGELFF
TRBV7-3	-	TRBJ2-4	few	TGTGCCAGCAGCTTAAAGGGGGGAGAATACTTC	CASSLKGGEYF
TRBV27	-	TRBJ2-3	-	TGTGCCAGCAGCCTAGGGGACGTAGGCACAGATACGCAGTATTTT	CASSLGDVGTDTQYF
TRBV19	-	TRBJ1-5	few	TGTGCCAGTAGTACTACAGAGTATAGCAATCAGCCCCAGCATTTT	CASSTTEYSNQPQHF
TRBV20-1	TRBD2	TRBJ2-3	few	TGCAGTGCTAGAGCGTTGGTCTCTTCGGGGGGGAGGTCAGATACGCAGTATTTT	CSARALVSSGGRSDTQYF
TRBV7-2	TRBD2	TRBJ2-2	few	TGTGCCAGCAGCTTCAAGCGGGGGAACACCGGGGAGCTGTTTTTT	CASSFKRGNTGELFF
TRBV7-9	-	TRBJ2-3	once	TGTGCCAGCAGCTCCATGACAGTCACAGATACGCAGTATTTT	CASSSMTVTDTQYF
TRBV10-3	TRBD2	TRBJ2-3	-	TGTGCCATGGGGGGGTGGAGAGCCACAGATACGCAGTATTTT	CAMGGWRATDTQYF
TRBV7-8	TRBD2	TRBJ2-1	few	TGTGCCAGCAGCTCGGGACTAGCGGGGGGGCTCCCTCACGATGAGCAGTTCTTC	CASSSGLAGGLPHDEQFF
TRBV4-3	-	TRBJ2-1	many	TGCGCCAGCAGCCCAACGGACGCCTCCTACAATGAGCAGTTCTTC	CASSPTDASYNEQFF
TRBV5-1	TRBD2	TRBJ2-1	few	TGCGCCAGCAGCTTGGGAGGACTAGCGGTGAATGAGCAGTTCTTC	CASSLGGLAVNEQFF
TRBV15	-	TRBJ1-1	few	-	CATSRDLGMGTEAFF
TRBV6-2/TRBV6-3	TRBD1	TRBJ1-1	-	TGTGCCAGCAGTCCGGACAGGAAGAACACTGAAGCTTTCTTT	CASSPDRKNTEAFF
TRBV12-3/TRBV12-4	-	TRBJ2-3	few	TGTGCCAGCAGTGGTCTGGGGACAGATACGCAGTATTTT	CASSGLGTDTQYF
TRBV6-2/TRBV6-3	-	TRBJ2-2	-	TGTGCCAGCAGCATCAGGGTTAATCTCCCTCTTGAGCTGTTTTTT	CASSIRVNLPLELFF
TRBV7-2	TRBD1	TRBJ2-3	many	TGTGCCAGCAGCTCCGGTTGGGGACAGGGTACTGGAGATACGCAGTATTTT	CASSSGWGQGTGDTQYF
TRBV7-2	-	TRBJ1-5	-	TGTGCCAGCACCGATAGGGGTCAGGGCAATCAGCCCCAGCATTTT	CASTDRGQGNQPQHF
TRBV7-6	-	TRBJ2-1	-	TGTGCCAGCAGCTTAGGGAGGGGGATCAATGAGCAGTTCTTC	CASSLGRGINEQFF
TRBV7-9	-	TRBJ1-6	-	TGTGCCAGCAGCTCTGAGGGACCATATTCACCCCTCCACTTT	CASSSEGPYSPLHF
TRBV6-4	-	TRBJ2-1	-	TGTGCCAGCAGTCGACCCCGGGGAACGAGCAATGAGCAGTTCTTC	CASSRPRGTSNEQFF
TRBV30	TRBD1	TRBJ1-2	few	TGTGCCTGGGGACAGGGTGCATCCTATGGCTACACCTTC	CAWGQGASYGYTF
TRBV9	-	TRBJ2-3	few	TGTGCCAGCAGCGTAGACGGGGTAGGAGATACGCAGTATTTT	CASSVDGVGDTQYF
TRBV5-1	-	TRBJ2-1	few	TGCGCCAGCAGCTTGAGTCCCTCTGATGAGCAGTTCTTC	CASSLSPSDEQFF
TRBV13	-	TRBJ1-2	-	TGTGCCAGTGAACCGCTCGGGAGGGGCCATGGCTACACCTTC	CASEPLGRGHGYTF
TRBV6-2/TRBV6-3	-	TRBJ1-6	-	TGTGCCAGCAGTTATAGGCCGGGAAATTCACCCCTCCACTTT	CASSYRPGNSPLHF
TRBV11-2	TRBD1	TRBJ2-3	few	TGTGCCAGCAGTTACAGGGGGCGAGGCACAGATACGCAGTATTTT	CASSYRGRGTDTQYF
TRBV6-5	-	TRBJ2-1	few	TGTGCCAGCAGCTCTACCGATCCCTACAATGAGCAGTTCTTC	CASSSTDPYNEQFF
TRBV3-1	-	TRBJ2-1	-	TGTGCCAGCAGCCAAGATCTGGGGGATCGGTCCTTC	CASSQDLGDRSF
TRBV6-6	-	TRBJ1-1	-	TGTGCCAGCGGAGGGGCGAACACTGAAGCTTTCTTT	CASGGANTEAFF
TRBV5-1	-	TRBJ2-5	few	TGCGCCAGCAGCTTAATCCCCCAAGAGACCCAGTACTTC	CASSLIPQETQYF
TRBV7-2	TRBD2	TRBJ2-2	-	TGTGCCAGCAGCTTGGTTCTAGCGGGGAACACCGGGGAGCTGTTTTTT	CASSLVLAGNTGELFF
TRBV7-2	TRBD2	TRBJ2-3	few	TGTGCCAGCAGCTCACGGACTAGCGGGGGGGTAGATACGCAGTATTTT	CASSSRTSGGVDTQYF
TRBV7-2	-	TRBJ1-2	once	TGTGCCAGCGCACCACCCGGGAAAGGGGCTGGCTACACCTTC	CASAPPGKGAGYTF
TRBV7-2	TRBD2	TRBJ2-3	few	TGTGCCAGCAGCCTCCAGGGACTAGCGGCTGCCAATACGCAGTATTTT	CASSLQGLAAANTQYF
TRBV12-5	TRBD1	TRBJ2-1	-	TGTGCTAGTGGTCCACCCGAAGGGGGCTTCCCCCACAATGAGCAGTTCTTC	CASGPPEGGFPHNEQFF
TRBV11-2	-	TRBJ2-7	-	TGTGCCAGCAGCCAGGGACGGCCCTACGAGCAGTACTTC	CASSQGRPYEQYF